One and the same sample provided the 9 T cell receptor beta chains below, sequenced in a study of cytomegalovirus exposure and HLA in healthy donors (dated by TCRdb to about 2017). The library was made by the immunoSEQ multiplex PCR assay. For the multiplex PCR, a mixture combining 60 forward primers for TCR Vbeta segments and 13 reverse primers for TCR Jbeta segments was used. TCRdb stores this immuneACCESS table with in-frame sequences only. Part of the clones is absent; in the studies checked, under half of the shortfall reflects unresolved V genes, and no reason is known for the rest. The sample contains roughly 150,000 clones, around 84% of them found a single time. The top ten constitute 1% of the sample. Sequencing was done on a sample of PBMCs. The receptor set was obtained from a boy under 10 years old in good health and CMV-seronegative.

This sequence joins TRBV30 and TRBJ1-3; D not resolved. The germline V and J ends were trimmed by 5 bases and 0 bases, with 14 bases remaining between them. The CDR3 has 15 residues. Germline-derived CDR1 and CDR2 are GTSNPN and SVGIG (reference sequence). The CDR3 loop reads CAWGRTGNSGNTIYF. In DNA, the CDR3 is TGTGCCTGGGGTCGCACCGGGAACTCTGGAAACACCATATATTTT.

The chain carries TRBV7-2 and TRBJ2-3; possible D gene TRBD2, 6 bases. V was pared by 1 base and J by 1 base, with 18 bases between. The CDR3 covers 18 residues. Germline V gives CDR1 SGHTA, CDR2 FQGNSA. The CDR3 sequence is CASSLVLAPDAGTDTQYF. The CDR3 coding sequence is TGTGCCAGCAGCTTAGTACTAGCCCCCGACGCTGGCACAGATACGCAGTATTTT. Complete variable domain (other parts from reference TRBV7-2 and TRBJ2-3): GAGVSQSPSNKVTEKGKDVELRCDPISGHTALYWYRQSLGQGLEFLIYFQGNSAPDKSGLPSDRFSAERTGGSVSTLTIQRTQQEDSAVYLCASSLVLAPDAGTDTQYFGPGTRLTVL.

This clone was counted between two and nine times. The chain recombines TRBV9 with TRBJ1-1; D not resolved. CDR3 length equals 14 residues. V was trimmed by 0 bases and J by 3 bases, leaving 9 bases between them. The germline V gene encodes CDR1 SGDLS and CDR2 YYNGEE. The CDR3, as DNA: TGTGCCAGCAGCGTAGGAAGTACGGACACTGAAGCTTTCTTT. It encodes CASSVGSTDTEAFF.

CDR3 protein: CASSWLAGGSGELFF. As DNA, the CDR3 is TGCGCCAGCAGCTGGCTCGCGGGTGGGTCCGGGGAGCTGTTTTTT. The gene calls are TRBV5-1 and TRBJ2-2; possibly TRBD2 for D (5 bases). Germline lookup yields CDR1 SGHRS and CDR2 YFSETQ. This CDR3 spans 15 amino acids. V lost 3 bases and J 6 bases, leaving 15 bases between the germline ends. Based on the CDR3 plus reference TRBV5-1 and TRBJ2-2, the full variable domain is KAGVTQTPRYLIKTRGQQVTLSCSPISGHRSVSWYQQTPGQGLQFLFEYFSETQRNKGNFPGRFSGRQFSNSRSEMNVSTLELGDSALYLCASSWLAGGSGELFFGEGSRLTVL.

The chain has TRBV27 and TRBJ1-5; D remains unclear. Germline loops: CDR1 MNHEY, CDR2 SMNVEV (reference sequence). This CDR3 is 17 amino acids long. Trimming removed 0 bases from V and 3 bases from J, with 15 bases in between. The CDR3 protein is CASSLSREWNVNQPQHF. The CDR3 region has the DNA TGTGCCAGCAGTTTATCCCGGGAGTGGAACGTCAATCAGCCCCAGCATTTT.

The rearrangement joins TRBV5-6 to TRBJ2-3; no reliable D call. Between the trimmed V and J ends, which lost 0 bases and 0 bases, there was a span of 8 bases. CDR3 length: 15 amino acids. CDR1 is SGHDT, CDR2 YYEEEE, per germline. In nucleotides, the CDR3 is TGTGCCAGCAGCTTGGATCTCCCTAGCACAGATACGCAGTATTTT. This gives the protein CASSLDLPSTDTQYF.

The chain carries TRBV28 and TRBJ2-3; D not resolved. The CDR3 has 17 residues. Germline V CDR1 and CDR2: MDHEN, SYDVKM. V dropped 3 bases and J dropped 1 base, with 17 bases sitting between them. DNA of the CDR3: TGTGCCAGCAGTTTCCGCTTCGAGGCAGACGGCACAGATACGCAGTATTTT. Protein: CASSFRFEADGTDTQYF.

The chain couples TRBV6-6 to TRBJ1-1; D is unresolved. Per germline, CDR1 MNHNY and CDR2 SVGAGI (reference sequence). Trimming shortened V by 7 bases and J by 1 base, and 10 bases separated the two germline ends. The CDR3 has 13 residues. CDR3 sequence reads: CASTPRGNTEAFF. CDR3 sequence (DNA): TGTGCCAGCACCCCACGGGGGAACACTGAAGCTTTCTTT.

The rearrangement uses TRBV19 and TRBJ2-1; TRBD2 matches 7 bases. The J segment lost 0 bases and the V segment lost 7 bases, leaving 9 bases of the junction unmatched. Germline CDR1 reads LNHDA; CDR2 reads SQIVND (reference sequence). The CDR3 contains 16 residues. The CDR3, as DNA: TGTGCCAGTACGTTCGTTGCGGGGGTCTCCTACAATGAGCAGTTCTTC. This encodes CASTFVAGVSYNEQFF.